This TCR beta chain was recorded in a study of beta chain features in type 1 diabetes. Study results and limitations: More deletions and fewer insertions at VDJ junctions were found in patients with type 1 diabetes. TCRB CDR3 length was moderately but significantly reduced in all four CD4+ subsets of Type 1 diabetes patients.

Per germline, CDR1 MDHEN and CDR2 SYDVKM. This CDR3 spans 13 amino acids. J was trimmed by 4 bases and V by 7 bases; bases with no gene match: 5. This clone was seen more than once but under ten times. Its matching antigen is unknown. Expressed TCRB transcripts were sequenced because the isolated RNA had all been reverse transcribed beforehand. Produced via immunoSEQ multiplex PCR; TCRdb's table is partial and in-frame only. This sample has 640,000 or so clones, with over 11% found just once. This chain joins TRBV28 and TRBJ1-2, with 8 nucleotides matching TRBD1. This TCR was recovered from a man between 18 and 35 years old with type 1 diabetes. Sequenced sample: naive CD4+ T cells from blood. CDR3 amino acids: CASTQGVGYGYTF. DNA of the CDR3: TGTGCCAGCACACAGGGGGTGGGCTATGGCTACACCTTC.